This TCR beta chain was recorded in a study of control samples from healthy donors and cancer patients. This table comes from immunoSEQ multiplex PCR, and its TCRdb copy is limited to in-frame clones, with some not included. The sample holds 100,000 to 150,000 clones, 85% to 95% seen once. Germline assignment: CDR1 KGHDR and CDR2 SFDVKD. V was clipped by 3 bases and J by 3 bases; unmatched bases: 8. The CDR3 has 16 amino acids. This clone was seen only once. The V gene is TRBV24-1, the J gene TRBJ2-3; TRBD2 aligns across 7 bases. Sequencing was carried out using PBMCs. This receptor was identified in a middle-aged man with head and neck cancer. CDR3 loop: CATSDPLRGTTDTQYF. For the CDR3, the DNA is TGTGCCACCAGTGATCCCCTGCGGGGGACTACAGATACGCAGTATTTT.